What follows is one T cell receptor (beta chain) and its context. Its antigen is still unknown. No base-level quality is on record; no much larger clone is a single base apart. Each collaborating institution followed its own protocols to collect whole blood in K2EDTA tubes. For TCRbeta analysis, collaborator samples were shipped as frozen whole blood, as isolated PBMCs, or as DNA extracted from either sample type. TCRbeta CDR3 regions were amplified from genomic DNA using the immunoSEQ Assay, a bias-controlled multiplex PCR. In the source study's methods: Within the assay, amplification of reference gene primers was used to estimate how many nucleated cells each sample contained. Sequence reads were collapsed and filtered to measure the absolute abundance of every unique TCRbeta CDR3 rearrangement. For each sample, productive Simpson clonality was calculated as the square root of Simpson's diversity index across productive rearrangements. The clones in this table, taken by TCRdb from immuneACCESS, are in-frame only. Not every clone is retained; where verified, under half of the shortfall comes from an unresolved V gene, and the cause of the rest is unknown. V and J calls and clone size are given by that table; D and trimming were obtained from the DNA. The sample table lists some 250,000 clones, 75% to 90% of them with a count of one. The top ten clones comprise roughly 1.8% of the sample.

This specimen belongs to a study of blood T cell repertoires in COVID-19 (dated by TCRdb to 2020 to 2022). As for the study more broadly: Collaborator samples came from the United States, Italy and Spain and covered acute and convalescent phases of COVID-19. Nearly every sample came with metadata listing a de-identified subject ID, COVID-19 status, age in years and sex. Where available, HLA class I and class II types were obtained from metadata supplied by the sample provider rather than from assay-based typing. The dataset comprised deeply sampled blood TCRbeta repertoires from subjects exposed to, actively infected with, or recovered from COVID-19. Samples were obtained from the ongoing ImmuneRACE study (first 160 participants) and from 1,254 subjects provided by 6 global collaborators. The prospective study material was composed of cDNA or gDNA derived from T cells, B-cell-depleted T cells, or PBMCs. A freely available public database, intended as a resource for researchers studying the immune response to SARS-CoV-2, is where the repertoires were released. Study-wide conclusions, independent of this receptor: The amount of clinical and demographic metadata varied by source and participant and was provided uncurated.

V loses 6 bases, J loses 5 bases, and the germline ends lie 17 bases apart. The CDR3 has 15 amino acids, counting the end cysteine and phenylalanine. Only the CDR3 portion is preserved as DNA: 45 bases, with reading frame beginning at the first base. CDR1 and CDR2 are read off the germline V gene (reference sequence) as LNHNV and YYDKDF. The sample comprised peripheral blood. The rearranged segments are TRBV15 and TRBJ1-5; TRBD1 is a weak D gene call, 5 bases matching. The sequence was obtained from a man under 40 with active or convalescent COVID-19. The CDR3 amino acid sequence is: CATRAGRSFDQPQHF. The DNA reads TGTGCCACCAGGGCGGGACGGTCATTTGATCAGCCCCAGCATTTT.